The clone carrying this T cell receptor beta chain has a handful of counts. Its antigen is currently unknown. The V segment lost 3 bases and the J segment 2 bases; nucleotides outside the gene matches: 7. Germline V CDR1 and CDR2: MGHRA, YSYEKL. This CDR3 is built from 16 residues. This entry is derived from a study of T-cell reconstitution after alpha-beta-depleted transplantation in children. Study conclusions and caveats: T-cell numbers and diversity, one year after transplant, stemmed largely from T cells that were newly produced. Several hundred rapidly expanded clones from non-depleted graft cells reportedly supplied alpha-beta T cells about two months post-transplant. Surviving thymic progenitors and recipient T cells were the source of high TCRbeta diversity at day 60 in some patients.

A TCRbeta library incorporating unique molecular identifiers was prepared. TCRdb reprocessed the PCR reads with MiXCR, giving one entry per CDR3 protein. The data show about 830,000 distinct CDR3 sequences, with under 20% seen just once and roughly 5% held by the top ten. Sample: PBMCs, mostly from graft donor cells, taken 360 days after TCRalphabeta/CD19-depleted stem cell transplant. The chain is built from TRBV4-1 and TRBJ2-7; the match to TRBD2 covers 10 bases. The receptor comes from a male patient between 5 and 17 years old who had a stem cell transplant for acute lymphoblastic leukemia, so the T cells may come from the graft donor. DNA of the CDR3: TGCGCCAGCAGCCATGGAGCGGGAGGGGTCGCCTACGAGCAGTACTTC. This sequence encodes CASSHGAGGVAYEQYF.